This TCR beta chain was identified in a study of cytomegalovirus exposure and HLA in healthy donors. Overall study findings and caveats: Later analysis identified a missense DCLRE1C variant that was linked to TCR beta V- and J-gene trimming. Researchers catalogued under 200 TCR beta chains as cytomegalovirus-associated.

Germline V CDR1 and CDR2: SGHVS, FNYEAQ. Trimming cost V 6 bases and J 3 bases; bases outside gene matches: 11. The CDR3 contains 17 residues. 60 Vbeta and 13 Jbeta primers were used in PCR. Here immunoSEQ multiplex PCR was the method, and the copy in TCRdb shows in-frame clones only, minus some. The sample has 160,000 or so clones; around 79% are singletons. Only one count was recorded for this clone. Its cognate antigen is unknown. Source material: PBMCs. The rearrangement uses TRBV7-6 and TRBJ2-3; 11 nucleotides agree with TRBD2. The origin of this receptor is a man aged 35 to 55 in good health and CMV-seronegative. This CDR3 reads CASSFRSSGGSTDTQYF. In DNA, the CDR3 is TGTGCCAGCAGTTTTAGATCTAGCGGGGGGAGTACAGATACGCAGTATTTT.